This T cell receptor (beta chain) came from a study of blood T cell repertoires in COVID-19. The CDR3 is 15 residues long. Germline V CDR1 and CDR2: SGDLS, YYNGEE. Trimming at V came to 3 bases and at J to 6 bases, leaving 8 bases not matched to a gene. Clones were read by immunoSEQ multiplex PCR, and TCRdb kept only the in-frame ones, dropping some. Here the sample spans some 380,000 clones, nearly 90% being singletons. This rearrangement joins TRBV9 to TRBJ2-1; 8 bases match TRBD2. Sequenced input: peripheral blood. This sequence was found in a man aged 18 to 35 with active or convalescent COVID-19. The CDR3 region has the DNA TGTGCCAGCAGCGATAGCCCCCGGGGGGGCAATGAGCAGTTCTTC. The encoded protein is CASSDSPRGGNEQFF.